The rows below give T cell receptor beta chains drawn from one sample of a study of PD-1 blockade in classical Hodgkin lymphoma. Sequenced by immunoSEQ multiplex PCR; TCRdb stores in-frame clones only, minus some. Of around 21,000 clones in the sample, about four fifths were seen once. The sample here was CD8+ T cells from blood, taken before the fourth cycle of nivolumab. The receptors were gathered from a human donor with classical Hodgkin lymphoma. The CDR3 runs from the conserved cysteine through the conserved F or W. The D gene is left open where the match is weak. Clone size is not always given. Where it is, it says once, few, many or a class for expanded clones.

D: TRBD2
size: once
J: TRBJ2-5
V: TRBV5-6
DNA: TGTGCCAGCAGCTTGTGGGGTAGCGGGGGGCCAGAGACCCAGTACTTC
CDR3: CASSLWGSGGPETQYF

D: TRBD2
size: .
J: TRBJ2-1
V: TRBV27
DNA: TGTGCCAGCAGACCGCGCGGGGTGAAGCGGGGTTCCCCCTACAATGAGCAGTTCTTC
CDR3: CASRPRGVKRGSPYNEQFF

D: TRBD1
size: .
J: TRBJ1-2
V: TRBV19
DNA: TGTGCCACCGCTTCGCCCGCCACAGGGGGCTATGGCTACACCTTC
CDR3: CATASPATGGYGYTF

D: TRBD1
size: .
J: TRBJ2-1
V: TRBV9
DNA: TGTGCCAGCAGCCCCGTATGGACAGGGGGGCCTTGGAATGAGCAGTTCTTC
CDR3: CASSPVWTGGPWNEQFF

D: .
size: .
J: TRBJ1-5
V: TRBV19
DNA: TGTGCCAGTAGTATAGTGTCACAGGGCAATCAGCCCCAGCATTTT
CDR3: CASSIVSQGNQPQHF

D: TRBD2
size: .
J: TRBJ2-1
V: TRBV19
DNA: TGTGCCAGTAGTATAGCGGCTAGCGGGGGGCACAATGAGCAGTTCTTC
CDR3: CASSIAASGGHNEQFF

D: TRBD2
size: .
J: TRBJ2-4
V: TRBV4-3
DNA: TGCGCCAGCAGCCAGCACCGGAGGACTAGCGGGGGGATAGCCAAAAACATTCAGTACTTC
CDR3: CASSQHRRTSGGIAKNIQYF

D: .
size: .
J: TRBJ2-3
V: TRBV7-3
DNA: TGTGCCAGCAGCTCCTCAGCAGATACGCAGTATTTT
CDR3: CASSSSADTQYF

D: .
size: .
J: TRBJ2-5
V: TRBV6-6
DNA: TGTGCCAGCAGTTTCGGGGGTTTGACGGCCCAGTACTTC
CDR3: CASSFGGLTAQYF

D: .
size: .
J: TRBJ2-5
V: TRBV5-6
DNA: TGTGCCAGCAGCTTGGAAGAGACCCAGTACTTC
CDR3: CASSLEETQYF

D: .
size: .
J: TRBJ2-1
V: TRBV13
DNA: TGTGCCAGCATGCGGGGGCCGAACTACAATGAGCAGTTCTTC
CDR3: CASMRGPNYNEQFF

D: TRBD1
size: .
J: TRBJ2-7
V: TRBV2
DNA: TGTGCCAGCAGACAGGGGATCTCCTACGAGCAGTACTTC
CDR3: CASRQGISYEQYF

D: TRBD1
size: .
J: TRBJ2-7
V: TRBV19
DNA: TGTGCCAGTAGTAGCGGGCAGGGGGCCTACGAGCAGTACTTC
CDR3: CASSSGQGAYEQYF

D: TRBD1
size: .
J: TRBJ2-1
V: TRBV9
DNA: TGTGCCAGCAGCCCGTCCGGGACAGGGTGGAATGAGCAGTTCTTC
CDR3: CASSPSGTGWNEQFF

D: .
size: .
J: TRBJ2-7
V: TRBV11-2
DNA: TGTGCCAGCAGCTTAGAAGGGCCCGGGGGGCAGTACTTC
CDR3: CASSLEGPGGQYF